This T cell receptor beta chain was retrieved from a study of shared clonotypes between healthy human individuals. Whole-study results and caveats: Donors were few, which limited the genetic and exposure-history diversity represented. The study found lower generation probabilities in non-shared clonotypes than in those shared by all four donors.

Clones were read by immunoSEQ multiplex PCR, and TCRdb kept only the in-frame ones, dropping some. The sample lists a few hundred thousand clones, 50% to 75% occurring once. Notes on this clone: Its antigen is not known. This sequence may be a read error, since a much larger clone differs from it by one base. Distinct nucleotide sequences in the sample also encode this CDR3.

Sequenced sample: memory CD4+ T cells sorted from blood. Regarding subset: CD45RA-negative fraction. This TCR was recovered from a man aged 25 to 40 in good health.

CDR3 sequence reads: CASSLRENTEAFF. CDR3 DNA sequence: TGTGCCAGCAGCTTAAGGGAAAACACTGAAGCTTTCTTT. V gene TRBV11-2 combines with J gene TRBJ1-1; D is uncertain. The V end lost 2 bases, the J end lost 2 bases, and 6 bases lay between the germline ends. In germline, CDR1 is SGHAT, CDR2 FQNNGV. This CDR3 has 13 residues.